The present entry profiles one T cell receptor beta chain with its context. Measured with immunoSEQ multiplex PCR; TCRdb has only the in-frame clones, and not every one. This table holds approximately 120,000 clones, over 80% found once. CDR1 is MNHEY and CDR2 is SMNVEV in the germline V gene (reference sequence). The J segment lost 2 bases and the V segment lost 8 bases, leaving 6 bases of the junction unmatched. CDR3 length: 14 residues. These data come from a study of blood T cell repertoires in COVID-19. The rearrangement joins TRBV27 to TRBJ2-1; the match to TRBD2 covers 7 bases. Sequenced sample: peripheral blood. This clonotype was obtained from a man in his fifties or sixties with acute or convalescent COVID-19. This CDR3 is CASGGDGTYNEQFF. As DNA, the CDR3 is TGTGCCAGCGGGGGGGATGGGACCTACAATGAGCAGTTCTTC.